Listed here is a single T cell receptor (beta chain). The target of this receptor is not known. The input lacks base qualities; no much larger clone sits a single base away. Reading the germline V gene (reference sequence) gives CDR1 GTSNPN and CDR2 SVGIG. Trimming takes 8 bases from V and 4 bases from J, and the germline ends sit 17 bases apart. Including the terminal cysteine and phenylalanine, the CDR3 comprises 13 residues. Kept here is only the CDR3 DNA, which spans 39 bases and is read in frame from base 1. In light of the paper, this sample's time point label describes: baseline before first vaccination. The vaccinee samples were drawn from two UK trials, COV001 and COV002, one of which was a single-blind randomized controlled phase 2/3 trial testing AZD1222 (ChAdOx1 nCoV-19) in healthy adults. For TCRbeta chain sequencing, PBMC samples were collected from trial participants at day 0 and at day 28 after the second dose.

The sample belongs to a study of T cell responses to AZD1222 COVID-19 vaccine (dated by TCRdb to 2020 to 2023). For context, the study as a whole: AZD1222 recipients whose second dose came at about 4 weeks and those whose second dose came at about 12 weeks were combined into one group, since spike-specific TCR depth and breadth did not differ between the two schedules. A total of under 250 trial participants underwent TCR sequencing, of whom more than 200 had received two doses of AZD1222 and 26 had received two doses of the MenACWY control vaccine. Enrollment into the trials was organized by age into subgroups of 18-55, 56-69 and 70-plus years, and those subgroups contained approximately 150, 30 and 60 TCR-sequenced participants, respectively. General study outcomes and caveats: Vaccine-associated CD4 TCRs spanned the whole spike protein, with dominant responses in regions 160-218 and 743-854. Conclusions about previously exposed vaccinees are limited, since just five to seven AZD1222 recipients were seropositive for SARS-CoV-2 at baseline. Reportedly, close to half of the unique spike-specific TCRs recognized epitopes lying outside the regions that are mutated in the B.1.351 and B.1.1.7 variants. The 56-69-year group was small, and its depth increase did not reach significance, likely because of low power. Participants were mostly white British and included more females than males, and it was suggested by the authors that clonal diversity may have been underestimated. Because no day 14 peak-response samples were available, the repertoires could be characterized only after the peak T cell response. After two AZD1222 doses, spike-specific TCR breadth and depth were significantly higher than at day 0 and than in MenACWY recipients.

The CDR3 regions of human TCRbeta chains were subjected to immunosequencing. In the original analysis: Repertoire TCRs were checked for matches against a reference library of SARS-CoV-2-specific TCRs that had been generated using the MIRA antigen-specificity platform. Breadth was defined as the fraction of unique TCRs that were SARS-CoV-2-associated, and depth was defined as the fraction of total T cells that were SARS-CoV-2-associated. Using the MIRA data, each spike-specific TCR was mapped to the spike region that the TCR reacts to and placed in a CD4 or CD8 class. Log10-transformed breadth and depth values were compared by one-way ANOVA with Sidak's multiple comparisons tests. Here the immuneACCESS table is served through TCRdb, limited to in-frame sequences with V and J called. Missing clones are a known gap in these copies; in checked studies unresolved V genes cover under half, and the rest lacks a known reason. Clone size and the V and J calls come from that table; the DNA yielded D and trimming. The sample table records over 90,000 clones; 75% to 90% of these occur just once. The ten biggest clones cover approximately 20% of the sample.

The sequence was collected from an adult in good health. The sequencing used peripheral blood, collected on day 0 of AZD1222 vaccination. Recombination connected TRBV30 to TRBJ1-1; the D gene identity is not certain. The CDR3 amino acid sequence is: CAIDRHGGTEAFF. The bases read TGTGCCATAGACCGCCACGGTGGCACTGAAGCTTTCTTT.